This T cell receptor beta chain was profiled in a study of radiotherapy plus CTLA-4 blockade in lung cancer. The study's findings and limits: Reported findings show early blood T cell clone dynamics, with interferon-beta, best predicted response. In blood, after radiotherapy plus ipilimumab, tumor-derived TCR clones expanded.

This clone was detected once. Antigen: not known. Method: immunoSEQ multiplex PCR; TCRdb's copy keeps in-frame clones and lacks some. The sample includes around 80,000 clones, under 90% of them seen just once. The germline CDR1 and CDR2 sequences are SGHTA and FQGNSA. V dropped 6 bases and J dropped 2 bases, with 17 bases sitting between them. The CDR3 is 15 amino acids. The clonotype comes from a human donor with non-small cell lung cancer who had stable disease on radiotherapy plus ipilimumab. V gene TRBV7-2 combines with J gene TRBJ2-7, with unresolved D. Sequencing was performed on peripheral blood, taken from a patient treated with radiotherapy plus ipilimumab. CDR3 nucleotides: TGTGCCAGCAGTTTTTCCTCGGACCAAGCCTACGAGCAGTACTTC. The encoded protein is CASSFSSDQAYEQYF.